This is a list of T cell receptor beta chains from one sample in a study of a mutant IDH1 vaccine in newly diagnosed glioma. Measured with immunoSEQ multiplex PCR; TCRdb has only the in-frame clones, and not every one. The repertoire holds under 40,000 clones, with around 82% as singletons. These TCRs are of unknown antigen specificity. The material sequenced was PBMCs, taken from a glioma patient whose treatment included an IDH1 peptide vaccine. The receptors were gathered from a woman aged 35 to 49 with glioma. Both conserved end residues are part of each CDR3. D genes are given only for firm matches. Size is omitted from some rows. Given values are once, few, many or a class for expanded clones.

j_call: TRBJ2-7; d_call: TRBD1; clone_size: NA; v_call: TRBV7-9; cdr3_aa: CASSPGQRQYF; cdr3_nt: TGTGCCAGCAGCCCGGGACAGCGGCAGTACTTC
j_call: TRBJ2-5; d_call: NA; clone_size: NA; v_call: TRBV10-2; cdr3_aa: CASSEQAETQYF; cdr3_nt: TGCGCCAGCAGTGAACAGGCCGAGACCCAGTACTTC
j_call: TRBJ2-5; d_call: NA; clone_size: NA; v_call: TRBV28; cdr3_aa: CASRSQGETQYF; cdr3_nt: TGTGCCAGCAGATCTCAGGGGGAGACCCAGTACTTC
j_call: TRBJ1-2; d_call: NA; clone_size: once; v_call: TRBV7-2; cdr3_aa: CASSLGTTYGYTF; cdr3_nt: TGTGCCAGCAGCTTAGGGACAACTTATGGCTACACCTTC
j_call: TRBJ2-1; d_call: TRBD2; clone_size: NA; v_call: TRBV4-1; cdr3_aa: CASSPRVSGGIYNEQFF; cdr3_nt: TGCGCCAGCAGCCCCCGGGTTAGCGGGGGTATTTACAATGAGCAGTTCTTC
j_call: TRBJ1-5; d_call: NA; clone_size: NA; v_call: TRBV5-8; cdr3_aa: CASDGGQGNQPQHF; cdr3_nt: TGTGCCAGCGACGGGGGGCAAGGCAATCAGCCCCAGCATTTT
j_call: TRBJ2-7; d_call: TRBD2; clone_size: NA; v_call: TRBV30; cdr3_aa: CAWSPLAGGPYEQYF; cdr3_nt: TGTGCCTGGAGTCCCTTGGCGGGGGGACCCTACGAGCAGTACTTC
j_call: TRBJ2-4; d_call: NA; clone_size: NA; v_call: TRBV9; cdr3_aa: CASSVAGTQGNIQYF; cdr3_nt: TGTGCCAGCAGCGTAGCTGGCACCCAGGGAAACATTCAGTACTTC
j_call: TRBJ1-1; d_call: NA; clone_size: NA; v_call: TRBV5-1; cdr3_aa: CASSLGRVRELAEAFF; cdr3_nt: TGCGCCAGCAGCTTGGGCCGGGTCCGGGAATTAGCTGAAGCTTTCTTT
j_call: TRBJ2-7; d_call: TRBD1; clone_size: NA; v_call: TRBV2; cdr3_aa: CASIGDSYEQYF; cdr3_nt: TGTGCCAGCATTGGGGACAGCTACGAGCAGTACTTC
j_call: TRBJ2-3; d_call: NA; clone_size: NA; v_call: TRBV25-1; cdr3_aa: CASSDRSTDTQYF; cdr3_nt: TGTGCCAGCAGTGACAGGAGCACAGATACGCAGTATTTT
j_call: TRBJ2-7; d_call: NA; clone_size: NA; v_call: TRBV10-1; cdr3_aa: CASSEFGDTQYF; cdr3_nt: TGCGCCAGCAGTGAGTTCGGGGACACGCAGTACTTC
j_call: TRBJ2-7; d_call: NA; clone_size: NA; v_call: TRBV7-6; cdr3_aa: CASSLGRLGDSYYEQYF; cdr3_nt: TGTGCCAGCAGCTTAGGACGTTTAGGGGACTCCTACTACGAGCAGTACTTC
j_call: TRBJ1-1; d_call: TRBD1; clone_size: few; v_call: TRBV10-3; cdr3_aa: CAISPGQRSTEAFF; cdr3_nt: TGTGCCATCAGCCCGGGACAGCGAAGCACTGAAGCTTTCTTT
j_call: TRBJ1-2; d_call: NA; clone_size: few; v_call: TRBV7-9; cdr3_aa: CASSPPGGNYGYTF; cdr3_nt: TGTGCCAGCAGCCCCCCGGGCGGGAACTATGGCTACACCTTC
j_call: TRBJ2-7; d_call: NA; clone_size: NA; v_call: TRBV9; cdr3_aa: CASSLGGVIGTYEQYF; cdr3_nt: TGTGCCAGCAGCCTAGGAGGGGTTATCGGGACCTACGAGCAGTACTTC
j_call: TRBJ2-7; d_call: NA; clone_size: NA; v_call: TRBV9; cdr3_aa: CASSPSGAYEQYF; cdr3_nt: TGTGCCAGCAGCCCCAGTGGGGCCTACGAGCAGTACTTC